The rows below give T cell receptor beta chains drawn from one sample of a study of cytomegalovirus exposure and HLA in healthy donors. This table comes from immunoSEQ multiplex PCR, and its TCRdb copy is limited to in-frame clones, with some not included. Its table records 120,000 to 150,000 clones. The material sequenced was PBMCs. These receptors originate from a woman between 18 and 30 years old in good health and CMV-seronegative. The CDR3 runs from the conserved cysteine through the conserved F or W. Fields, in order: D gene, V gene, J gene, CDR3 protein, CDR3 DNA. The D gene is left open where the match is weak.

d_gene: TRBD1
v_gene: TRBV9
j_gene: TRBJ1-1
CDR3aa: CASSGQGASSNEAFF
CDR3nt: TGTGCCAGCAGCGGCCAGGGGGCAAGTTCGAATGAAGCTTTCTTT

d_gene: .
v_gene: TRBV2
j_gene: TRBJ1-1
CDR3aa: CASSVHPDLNTEAFF
CDR3nt: TGTGCCAGCAGTGTTCATCCGGACTTGAACACTGAAGCTTTCTTT

d_gene: TRBD1
v_gene: TRBV28
j_gene: TRBJ1-4
CDR3aa: CASSRDRGNEKLFF
CDR3nt: TGTGCCAGCAGCCGGGACAGGGGTAATGAAAAACTGTTTTTT

d_gene: TRBD2
v_gene: TRBV10-3
j_gene: TRBJ2-3
CDR3aa: CAISVGLVPTDTQYF
CDR3nt: TGTGCCATCAGTGTCGGACTAGTACCCACAGATACGCAGTATTTT

d_gene: TRBD2
v_gene: TRBV13
j_gene: TRBJ2-3
CDR3aa: CASSLGRTYVLAGTDTQYF
CDR3nt: TGTGCCAGCAGCTTAGGAAGGACCTACGTTCTAGCGGGGACAGATACGCAGTATTTT

d_gene: .
v_gene: TRBV6-1
j_gene: TRBJ2-3
CDR3aa: CASRQGIVTDTQYF
CDR3nt: TGTGCCAGCAGGCAGGGGATCGTGACAGATACGCAGTATTTT

d_gene: TRBD1
v_gene: TRBV6-1
j_gene: TRBJ1-4
CDR3aa: CASSEQGGWSNEKLFF
CDR3nt: TGTGCCAGCAGTGAACAAGGGGGCTGGTCTAATGAAAAACTGTTTTTT

d_gene: .
v_gene: TRBV6-6
j_gene: TRBJ1-5
CDR3aa: CASSYGDGYQPQHF
CDR3nt: TGTGCCAGCAGTTACGGAGACGGATATCAGCCCCAGCATTTT

d_gene: TRBD1
v_gene: TRBV19
j_gene: TRBJ2-4
CDR3aa: CASSPPGQAEAKNIQYF
CDR3nt: TGTGCCAGTAGTCCCCCCGGACAGGCAGAAGCCAAAAACATTCAGTACTTC

d_gene: TRBD1
v_gene: TRBV28
j_gene: TRBJ1-1
CDR3aa: CASLETGVAEAFF
CDR3nt: TGTGCCAGCCTCGAGACAGGGGTCGCTGAAGCTTTCTTT

d_gene: .
v_gene: TRBV10-2
j_gene: TRBJ1-1
CDR3aa: CASSDRRLMNTEAFF
CDR3nt: TGCGCCAGCAGTGACAGGAGACTAATGAACACTGAAGCTTTCTTT

d_gene: .
v_gene: TRBV19
j_gene: TRBJ1-1
CDR3aa: CATSLRGSLTEAFF
CDR3nt: TGTGCCACCTCACTTCGGGGGAGTCTGACTGAAGCTTTCTTT

d_gene: TRBD1
v_gene: TRBV4-1
j_gene: TRBJ1-6
CDR3aa: CASSQFRTGLRSYNSPLHF
CDR3nt: TGCGCCAGCAGCCAATTTCGGACAGGGCTTCGATCCTATAATTCACCCCTCCACTTT

d_gene: .
v_gene: TRBV7-9
j_gene: TRBJ1-1
CDR3aa: CASSALDSLNTEAFF
CDR3nt: TGTGCCAGCAGCGCCCTCGACAGCCTGAACACTGAAGCTTTCTTT

d_gene: TRBD2
v_gene: TRBV7-3
j_gene: TRBJ2-1
CDR3aa: CASSYGRAAYNEQFF
CDR3nt: TGTGCCAGCAGTTACGGGAGGGCAGCCTACAATGAGCAGTTCTTC

d_gene: .
v_gene: TRBV10-3
j_gene: TRBJ2-5
CDR3aa: CATGSETQYF
CDR3nt: TGTGCCACGGGTTCGGAGACCCAGTACTTC

d_gene: .
v_gene: TRBV5-1
j_gene: TRBJ2-1
CDR3aa: CASSEGLAYNEQFF
CDR3nt: TGCGCCAGCAGCGAGGGACTTGCCTACAATGAGCAGTTCTTC

d_gene: TRBD2
v_gene: TRBV7-3
j_gene: TRBJ2-5
CDR3aa: CASSLGRAETQYF
CDR3nt: TGTGCCAGCAGCTTGGGGAGGGCAGAGACCCAGTACTTC

d_gene: TRBD2
v_gene: TRBV5-4
j_gene: TRBJ2-1
CDR3aa: CASSSRGLALGEQFF
CDR3nt: TGTGCCAGCAGCTCCCGGGGACTAGCGTTGGGTGAGCAGTTCTTC

d_gene: TRBD1
v_gene: TRBV6-5
j_gene: TRBJ1-1
CDR3aa: CASSYITGGIEAFF
CDR3nt: TGTGCCAGCAGTTACATCACAGGGGGCATTGAAGCTTTCTTT

d_gene: .
v_gene: TRBV5-1
j_gene: TRBJ2-1
CDR3aa: CASSLIAEFYNEQFF
CDR3nt: TGCGCCAGCAGCCTAATAGCGGAATTTTACAATGAGCAGTTCTTC

d_gene: TRBD2
v_gene: TRBV6-6
j_gene: TRBJ2-1
CDR3aa: CASSRSGSGHSEQFF
CDR3nt: TGTGCCAGCAGCCGTAGCGGGAGCGGCCACAGTGAGCAGTTCTTC

d_gene: .
v_gene: TRBV5-1
j_gene: TRBJ2-5
CDR3aa: CASSFILPYEEETQYF
CDR3nt: TGCGCCAGCAGCTTCATTCTCCCATACGAGGAGGAGACCCAGTACTTC

d_gene: .
v_gene: TRBV7-9
j_gene: TRBJ1-3
CDR3aa: CASSLSGDAGNTIYF
CDR3nt: TGTGCCAGCAGCTTATCGGGGGACGCAGGAAACACCATATATTTT

d_gene: TRBD1
v_gene: TRBV5-1
j_gene: TRBJ1-1
CDR3aa: CASSSDRGFTEAFF
CDR3nt: TGCGCCAGCAGCTCGGACAGGGGGTTTACTGAAGCTTTCTTT

d_gene: .
v_gene: TRBV19
j_gene: TRBJ1-1
CDR3aa: CASSGGNTEAFF
CDR3nt: TGTGCCAGTAGCGGGGGGAACACTGAAGCTTTCTTT

d_gene: .
v_gene: TRBV27
j_gene: TRBJ1-1
CDR3aa: CASSFGGYTEAFF
CDR3nt: TGTGCCAGCAGTTTTGGAGGGTACACTGAAGCTTTCTTT

d_gene: TRBD1
v_gene: TRBV6-6
j_gene: TRBJ1-1
CDR3aa: CASSQQGVDTEAFF
CDR3nt: TGTGCCAGCAGCCAACAGGGGGTAGACACTGAAGCTTTCTTT

d_gene: .
v_gene: TRBV6-5
j_gene: TRBJ2-3
CDR3aa: CATLSDTQYF
CDR3nt: TGTGCCACGCTATCGGATACGCAGTATTTT

d_gene: TRBD2
v_gene: TRBV5-6
j_gene: TRBJ2-3
CDR3aa: CASSLVLAGLRLTDTQYF
CDR3nt: TGTGCCAGCAGCTTGGTTCTAGCGGGGCTTAGGCTCACAGATACGCAGTATTTT

d_gene: .
v_gene: TRBV11-3
j_gene: TRBJ2-1
CDR3aa: CASNDPTRDEQFF
CDR3nt: TGTGCCAGCAATGACCCCACTAGGGATGAGCAGTTCTTC

d_gene: .
v_gene: TRBV28
j_gene: TRBJ2-7
CDR3aa: CASRPPGFYEQYF
CDR3nt: TGTGCCAGCAGGCCACCCGGGTTCTACGAGCAGTACTTC

d_gene: .
v_gene: TRBV29-1
j_gene: TRBJ1-2
CDR3aa: CSVEDGASNGYTF
CDR3nt: TGCAGCGTTGAAGATGGAGCGAGCAATGGCTACACCTTC

d_gene: TRBD1
v_gene: TRBV25-1
j_gene: TRBJ1-2
CDR3aa: CATRQGANGYTF
CDR3nt: TGTGCTACCCGACAGGGCGCGAATGGCTACACCTTC

d_gene: .
v_gene: TRBV5-1
j_gene: TRBJ2-7
CDR3aa: CASSLVQSYEQYF
CDR3nt: TGCGCCAGCAGCTTGGTACAGTCCTACGAGCAGTACTTC

d_gene: TRBD1
v_gene: TRBV19
j_gene: TRBJ1-2
CDR3aa: CASSIQGATGEYGYTF
CDR3nt: TGTGCCAGTAGTATACAGGGGGCCACGGGGGAGTATGGCTACACCTTC

d_gene: TRBD2
v_gene: TRBV18
j_gene: TRBJ2-7
CDR3aa: CASSTTSGGRNEQYF
CDR3nt: TGTGCCAGCTCAACCACCAGCGGGGGGCGGAACGAGCAGTACTTC

d_gene: TRBD2
v_gene: TRBV5-1
j_gene: TRBJ2-5
CDR3aa: CASRTSGEETQYF
CDR3nt: TGCGCCAGCAGGACTAGCGGGGAGGAGACCCAGTACTTC

d_gene: .
v_gene: TRBV10-3
j_gene: TRBJ1-1
CDR3aa: CAISESVNQGKAFF
CDR3nt: TGTGCCATCAGTGAGTCGGTAAATCAGGGTAAAGCTTTCTTT

d_gene: TRBD2
v_gene: TRBV4-2
j_gene: TRBJ2-1
CDR3aa: CASSQERTSGRAFAWNEQFF
CDR3nt: TGTGCCAGCAGCCAGGAAAGGACTAGCGGGAGGGCCTTTGCGTGGAATGAGCAGTTCTTC

d_gene: .
v_gene: TRBV9
j_gene: TRBJ1-1
CDR3aa: CASSRDSEAFF
CDR3nt: TGTGCCAGCAGCCGGGACTCAGAAGCTTTCTTT

d_gene: .
v_gene: TRBV27
j_gene: TRBJ2-1
CDR3aa: CASSLAAGAYEQFF
CDR3nt: TGTGCCAGCAGTTTAGCAGCAGGGGCGTATGAGCAGTTCTTC

d_gene: TRBD2
v_gene: TRBV19
j_gene: TRBJ2-7
CDR3aa: CASSMERTSGARPRSYEQYF
CDR3nt: TGTGCCAGTAGTATGGAACGGACTAGCGGGGCACGGCCACGTTCCTACGAGCAGTACTTC

d_gene: .
v_gene: TRBV30
j_gene: TRBJ1-4
CDR3aa: CAWGTALNEKLFF
CDR3nt: TGTGCCTGGGGCACAGCCCTTAATGAAAAACTGTTTTTT

d_gene: .
v_gene: TRBV7-9
j_gene: TRBJ1-4
CDR3aa: CASSSGNEKLFF
CDR3nt: TGTGCCAGCAGCTCGGGTAATGAAAAACTGTTTTTT

d_gene: .
v_gene: TRBV28
j_gene: TRBJ1-2
CDR3aa: CASSLPGHPNYGYTF
CDR3nt: TGTGCCAGCAGTCTGCCGGGACATCCCAACTATGGCTACACCTTC

d_gene: TRBD1
v_gene: TRBV4-1
j_gene: TRBJ2-5
CDR3aa: CASSSRLADRLGETQYF
CDR3nt: TGCGCCAGCAGCTCAAGATTGGCGGACAGGCTCGGGGAGACCCAGTACTTC